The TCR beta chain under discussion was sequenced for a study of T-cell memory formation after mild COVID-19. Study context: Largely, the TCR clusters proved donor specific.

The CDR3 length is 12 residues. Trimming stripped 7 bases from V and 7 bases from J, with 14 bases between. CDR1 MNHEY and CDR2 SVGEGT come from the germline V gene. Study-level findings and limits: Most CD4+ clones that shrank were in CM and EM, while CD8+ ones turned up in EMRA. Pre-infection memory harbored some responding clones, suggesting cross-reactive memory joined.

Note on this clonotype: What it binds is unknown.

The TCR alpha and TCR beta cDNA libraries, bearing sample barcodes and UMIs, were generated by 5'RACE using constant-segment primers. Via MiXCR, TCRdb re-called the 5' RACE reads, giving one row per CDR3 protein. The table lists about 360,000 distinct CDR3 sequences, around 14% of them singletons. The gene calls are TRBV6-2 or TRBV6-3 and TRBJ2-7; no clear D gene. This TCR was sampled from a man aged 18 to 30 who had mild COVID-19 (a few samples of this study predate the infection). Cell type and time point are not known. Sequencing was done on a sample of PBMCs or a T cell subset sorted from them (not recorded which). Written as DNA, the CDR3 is TGTGCCAGCAACGACCTCCCCCGGGAGCAGTACTTC. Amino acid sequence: CASNDLPREQYF.